Listed here are 17 T cell receptor beta chains from one sample, sequenced in a study of cytomegalovirus exposure and HLA in healthy donors. The method was immunoSEQ multiplex PCR; TCRdb's version includes in-frame clones alone and lacks a portion of them. The sample lists some 250,000 clones, nearly 90% occurring once. The sample taken for sequencing was PBMCs. The receptors here all came from a woman between 18 and 29 years old in good health and CMV-seronegative.

The chain joins TRBV19 to TRBJ1-1; a possible D gene is TRBD1 (5 bases). Trimming pared 7 bases from V and 5 bases from J, leaving 17 bases between. The CDR3 sequence is 14 residues long. Germline V gene data show CDR1 as LNHDA and CDR2 as SQIVND (reference sequence). Here the CDR3 reads CASTPRGVWTEAFF. Here the CDR3 DNA reads TGTGCCAGTACTCCCCGGGGGGTTTGGACTGAAGCTTTCTTT. The full variable domain, rest sourced from reference TRBV19 and TRBJ1-1, is DGGITQSPKYLFRKEGQNVTLSCEQNLNHDAMYWYRQDPGQGLRLIYYSQIVNDFQKGDIAEGYSVSREKKESFPLTVTSAQKNPTAFYLCASTPRGVWTEAFFGQGTRLTVV.

This clone showed up just a few times. V usage is TRBV5-6 and J usage is TRBJ1-4; 7 bases are shared with TRBD1. Trimming removed 5 bases from V and 10 bases from J; junction bases left unmatched: 11. Looked up from germline, CDR1 is SGHDT and CDR2 is YYEEEE. The CDR3 length is 14 residues. Here the CDR3 DNA reads TGTGCCAGCAGATATGGGCAGGGGGTTGGAAAACTGTTTTTT. Protein sequence: CASRYGQGVGKLFF.

The J gene is TRBJ1-5, the V gene TRBV10-3; no clear D gene. Per germline, CDR1 ENHRY and CDR2 SYGVKD. This CDR3 comprises 13 residues. V was clipped by 4 bases and J by 3 bases, with 7 bases between them. DNA for the CDR3: TGTGCCATCAGTGTTTCGTTCAATCAGCCCCAGCATTTT. It codes for CAISVSFNQPQHF.

V is TRBV7-2 and J is TRBJ2-6; perhaps TRBD1 as D (6 bases). Per germline, CDR1 SGHTA and CDR2 FQGNSA. The ends were cut back, 5 bases at V and 2 bases at J, with 10 bases in the middle. This CDR3 contains 15 residues. For the CDR3, the DNA is TGTGCCAGCAGCCGCAAGGGGGCTGGGGCCAACGTCCTGACTTTC. Its protein product is CASSRKGAGANVLTF. The full variable domain, with the rest looked up from reference TRBV7-2 and TRBJ2-6, is GAGVSQSPSNKVTEKGKDVELRCDPISGHTALYWYRQSLGQGLEFLIYFQGNSAPDKSGLPSDRFSAERTGGSVSTLTIQRTQQEDSAVYLCASSRKGAGANVLTFGAGSRLTVL.

The V and J genes are TRBV5-6 and TRBJ1-2; D is unclear. The V gene's germline CDR1 is SGHDT and CDR2 YYEEEE. This CDR3 has 15 residues. V was pared by 4 bases and J by 0 bases, with 13 bases between. The CDR3 nucleotides are TGTGCCAGCAGCGTGATTGGACTTACTAACTATGGCTACACCTTC. Residues: CASSVIGLTNYGYTF.

V gene TRBV28 combines with J gene TRBJ2-3, with 12 bases that match TRBD2. This CDR3 contains 15 residues. Germline lookup yields CDR1 MDHEN and CDR2 SYDVKM. Unmatched junction bases numbered 5, after V lost 6 bases and J lost 4 bases. DNA for the CDR3: TGTGCCAGCAGAACCCTAGCGGGGGGGCCAGATACGCAGTATTTT. Residues: CASRTLAGGPDTQYF.

The V gene is TRBV28, the J gene TRBJ1-5; D uncertain. V lost 6 bases and J lost 2, with 11 bases in between. CDR3 length: 14 residues. Germline V gene data show CDR1 as MDHEN and CDR2 as SYDVKM. The CDR3 DNA is TGTGCCAGCAGCGTGGGAGGTGGCAATCAGCCCCAGCATTTT. This sequence encodes CASSVGGGNQPQHF.

This chain joins TRBV29-1 and TRBJ1-5; 8 bases are a match to TRBD1. The germline V gene has CDR1 SQVTM and CDR2 ANQGSEA. The ends lost 6 bases at V and 7 bases at J; junction bases unmatched: 8. The CDR3 spans 13 residues. CDR3: CSVRTGFGQPQHF. The CDR3 DNA reads TGCAGCGTCCGGACAGGGTTTGGGCAGCCCCAGCATTTT.

This clone was seen a handful of times. The V call is TRBV7-8, the J call TRBJ2-7; D possibly corresponds to TRBD2 (6 bases). The germline CDR1 and CDR2 sequences are SGHVS and FQNEAQ. CDR3 length equals 13 residues. V lost 2 bases, J lost 7 bases, and 12 bases lay in between. The CDR3 protein is CASSLLPGGEQYV. CDR3 nucleotides: TGTGCCAGCAGCTTATTGCCAGGAGGGGAGCAGTACGTC.

DNA of the CDR3: TGTGCCAGCAGCCCAGGACTAGCGGGGGTGGAGCAGTACGTC. This translates into CASSPGLAGVEQYV. V and J are TRBV28 and TRBJ2-7, with 13 bases lining up with TRBD2. The CDR3 length is 14 residues. Germline CDR1 MDHEN, CDR2 SYDVKM. After removal of 6 bases from V and 7 bases from J, the junction contained 6 bases not matched to a gene.

The V call is TRBV11-2, the J call TRBJ2-5, with D possibly being TRBD1 (6 bases). V was cut by 5 bases and J by 4 bases, with 11 bases left in between. The CDR3 spans 13 residues. CDR1 and CDR2 from the germline V gene are SGHAT and FQNNGV. DNA for the CDR3: TGTGCCAGCAGCCTAATACAGGGAGAGACCCAGTACTTC. Translated: CASSLIQGETQYF.

As for this clone: Relative to the germline gene, one junction end is altered; a read error may explain this. The V call is TRBV7-7, the J call TRBJ2-5, with 9 bases lining up with TRBD2. Per germline, CDR1 SSHAT and CDR2 FNYEAQ (reference sequence). The CDR3 runs to 15 residues. The CDR3 here is CASSPHLTSGETQYF. In DNA, the CDR3 is TGTGCTAGCAGCCCGCACCTGACTAGCGGAGAGACCCAGTACTTC.

The V and J genes are TRBV5-1 and TRBJ1-6; 9 bases fit TRBD1. CDR1 is SGHRS, CDR2 YFSETQ, per germline. The length of the CDR3 is 15 residues. V trimming: 0 bases; J trimming: 9 bases; junction bases outside the gene matches: 4. The CDR3 DNA sequence: TGCGCCAGCAGCTTGGGGGACAGGGTGAGTTCACCCCTCCACTTT. Its protein is CASSLGDRVSSPLHF.

V gene TRBV27 combines with J gene TRBJ2-7, with 12 bases that match TRBD2. The length of the CDR3 is 15 residues. Germline CDR1 MNHEY, CDR2 SMNVEV (reference sequence). Trimming cost V 6 bases and J 2 bases; bases outside gene matches: 5. CDR3: CASRPLAGGPYEQYV. The CDR3 nucleotides read TGTGCCAGCAGACCACTAGCGGGGGGCCCCTACGAGCAGTACGTC.

The rearrangement links TRBV10-3 to TRBJ1-4, with TRBD1 matching over 10 bases. Germline V lookup: CDR1 ENHRY, CDR2 SYGVKD. The CDR3 spans 12 residues. V shed 11 bases and J 8 bases; nucleotides not matched to a gene: 5. Here the CDR3 DNA reads TGTGCCGTCGGGACAGGGGAAGAAAAACTGTTTTTT. Its translation: CAVGTGEEKLFF.

The rearrangement links TRBV10-2 to TRBJ1-5, with D hard to call. This CDR3 region has 12 residues. In germline, CDR1 is WSHSY, CDR2 SAAADI. V lost 7 bases, J lost 2 bases, and 6 bases lay in between. The CDR3 DNA is TGCGCCAGCACCCCAGGCAATCAGCCCCAGCATTTT. Translating it yields CASTPGNQPQHF.

V and J are TRBV7-2 and TRBJ2-4; weak D call: TRBD1 (5 bases). Germline CDR1 reads SGHTA; CDR2 reads FQGNSA. The CDR3 length is 14 residues. Between the trimmed V and J ends, which lost 5 bases and 0 bases, there was a span of 8 bases. CDR3 bases: TGTGCCAGCAGCAGGGGTCTAGCCAAAAACATTCAGTACTTC. This gives the protein CASSRGLAKNIQYF.